This entry concerns a single TCR beta chain. What it binds is unknown. The sample comes from a study of cytomegalovirus exposure and HLA in healthy donors. Study observations and caveats: CMV antigen specificity of three CMV-associated chains was confirmed in vitro. Later analysis suggested most CMV-associated TCR beta chains were HLA-restricted.

V shed 1 base and J shed 0 bases, with 7 bases lying between them. Germline V gives CDR1 SGHNT, CDR2 YENEEA. This CDR3 has 14 residues. PCR was performed using 60 Vbeta and 13 Jbeta primers. Some clones are missing from TCRdb's copy, which holds only in-frame ones; the method was immunoSEQ multiplex PCR. The sample consists of some 110,000 clones, 70% to 80% of them appearing once. The chain links TRBV11-3 to TRBJ2-7; D may be TRBD2 (5 bases). The receptor was derived from a man aged 25-40 years in good health and CMV-seronegative. Sequenced material: PBMCs. CDR3 in DNA: TGTGCCAGCAGCTTAGGACGGGGCTCCTACGAGCAGTACTTC. It codes for CASSLGRGSYEQYF.